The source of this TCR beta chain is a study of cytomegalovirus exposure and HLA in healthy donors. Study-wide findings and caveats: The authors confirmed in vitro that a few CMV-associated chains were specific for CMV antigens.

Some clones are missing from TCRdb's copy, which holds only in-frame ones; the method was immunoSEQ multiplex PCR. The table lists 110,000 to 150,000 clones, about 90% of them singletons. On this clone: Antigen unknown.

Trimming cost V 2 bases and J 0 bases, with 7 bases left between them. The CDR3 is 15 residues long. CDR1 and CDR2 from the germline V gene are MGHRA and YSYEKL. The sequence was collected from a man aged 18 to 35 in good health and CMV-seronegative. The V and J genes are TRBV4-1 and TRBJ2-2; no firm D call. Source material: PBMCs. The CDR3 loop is CASSQSRANTGELFF. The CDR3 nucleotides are TGCGCCAGCAGCCAAAGTCGGGCGAACACCGGGGAGCTGTTTTTT.